The source of this TCR beta chain is a study of cytomegalovirus exposure and HLA in healthy donors. Primers: 60 Vbeta forward and 13 Jbeta reverse. Libraries were prepared by immunoSEQ multiplex PCR; TCRdb keeps only in-frame clonotypes and omits some of them. Altogether about 140,000 clones are present, more than 70% being singletons, with the ten largest covering approximately 4.9%. Germline V CDR1 and CDR2: MNHNS, SASEGT. This CDR3 comprises 15 residues. Trimming stripped 3 bases from V and 1 base from J, with 10 bases between. V gene TRBV6-1 combines with J gene TRBJ2-1; no clear D. The sequencing sample was made of PBMCs. The origin of this receptor is a woman aged 45-65 years in good health and CMV-seronegative. In nucleotides, the CDR3 is TGTGCCAGCAGTGAGGAGACGCAATCCTACAATGAGCAGTTCTTC. Its protein product is CASSEETQSYNEQFF.